This passage covers 18 T cell receptor beta chains from one sample sequenced in a study of cytomegalovirus exposure and HLA in healthy donors. Use of 60 Vbeta and 13 Jbeta primers characterized the PCR. Profiling relied on immunoSEQ multiplex PCR, and the TCRdb table lists in-frame clones only, not all of them. This table holds approximately 280,000 clones, roughly 85% found once. Sequencing was carried out using PBMCs. These receptors originate from a man aged 40-50 years in good health and CMV-seropositive.

The chain is built from TRBV29-1 and TRBJ2-1; TRBD2 aligns across 7 bases. V shed 7 bases, J shed 1 base, and the junction held 1 base outside the gene matches. CDR1 SQVTM and CDR2 ANQGSEA come from the germline V gene. This CDR3 contains 12 residues. CDR3 in DNA: TGCAGCGGCGGGAGTTCCTACAATGAGCAGTTCTTC. Translated, it gives CSGGSSYNEQFF.

The V gene is TRBV27, the J gene TRBJ1-2; TRBD1 matches at 8 bases. Germline V gene sequence: CDR1 MNHEY, CDR2 SMNVEV (reference sequence). The trim removed 6 bases at V and 7 bases at J, leaving 7 bases unmatched. This CDR3 is built from 13 residues. The CDR3 spells CASRVTGGTGYTF. CDR3 DNA: TGTGCCAGCAGGGTCACAGGGGGTACTGGCTACACCTTC.

The gene calls are TRBV5-1 and TRBJ2-3, with a tentative D call TRBD2 (6 bases). V lost 7 bases, J lost 6 bases, and 18 bases lay in between. The CDR3 runs 14 residues. Germline lookup yields CDR1 SGHRS and CDR2 YFSETQ. The CDR3: CASGVGSPGDTQYF. In nucleotides, the CDR3 is TGCGCCAGCGGGGTCGGGAGTCCGGGGGATACGCAGTATTTT.

The V call is TRBV5-1, the J call TRBJ2-2; 9 bases are shared with TRBD1. Germline CDR1 reads SGHRS; CDR2 reads YFSETQ. The CDR3 runs to 17 residues. Unmatched junction bases numbered 10, after V lost 1 base and J lost 6 bases. In nucleotides, the CDR3 is TGCGCCAGCAGCTTGTACGGACAGGGGAAAGGAGCCGGGGAGCTGTTTTTT. Protein sequence: CASSLYGQGKGAGELFF. The whole variable domain, remainder taken from reference TRBV5-1 and TRBJ2-2, is KAGVTQTPRYLIKTRGQQVTLSCSPISGHRSVSWYQQTPGQGLQFLFEYFSETQRNKGNFPGRFSGRQFSNSRSEMNVSTLELGDSALYLCASSLYGQGKGAGELFFGEGSRLTVL.

The gene calls are TRBV7-9 and TRBJ1-1; a weak D match, TRBD1 (5 bases). The CDR3 length is 12 residues. V was shortened by 4 bases and J by 8 bases, with 11 bases between the two germline ends. CDR1 is SEHNR and CDR2 is FQNEAQ in the germline V gene (reference sequence). The CDR3 loop reads CASSYQGGEAFF. Written as DNA, the CDR3 is TGTGCCAGCAGCTACCAGGGAGGGGAAGCTTTCTTT.

The chain joins TRBV18 to TRBJ2-1; 9 positions agree with TRBD2. From germline, CDR1 is KGHSH and CDR2 LQKENI. CDR3 length equals 15 residues. Germline trimming cut 3 bases from V and 6 bases from J; bases unmatched to any gene: 6. The CDR3 sequence: CASSPRQREANEQFF. CDR3 nucleotide sequence: TGTGCCAGCTCACCTCGCCAGCGGGAGGCCAATGAGCAGTTCTTC. The entire variable domain, with the rest obtained from reference TRBV18 and TRBJ2-1, is as follows: NAGVMQNPRHLVRRRGQEARLRCSPMKGHSHVYWYRQLPEEGLKFMVYLQKENIIDESGMPKERFSAEFPKEGPSILRIQQVVRGDSAAYFCASSPRQREANEQFFGPGTRLTVL.

Remarks on this clone: At one boundary the junction diverges from the germline segment, which might be a read error. The chain has TRBV5-1 and TRBJ1-1; weak D call: TRBD1 (6 bases). CDR1 and CDR2 (germline): SGHRS, YFSETQ. The CDR3 sequence is 11 residues long. CDR3 sequence reads: CGGGLGTEAFF. In DNA, the CDR3 is TGTGGGGGGGGGCTGGGGACTGAAGCTTTCTTT.

This chain joins TRBV6-6 and TRBJ2-2; 11 bases are a match to TRBD1. The CDR3 extends over 14 amino acids. Germline values: CDR1 MNHNY, CDR2 SVGAGI (reference sequence). Germline trimming cut 6 bases from V and 4 bases from J; bases unmatched to any gene: 1. This CDR3 is CASSGTGGTGELFF. CDR3 sequence (DNA): TGTGCCAGCAGCGGGACAGGGGGCACCGGGGAGCTGTTTTTT.

The chain couples TRBV5-8 to TRBJ2-7, with 9 bases aligning to TRBD1. Germline loops: CDR1 SGHTS, CDR2 YDEGEE. V trimming: 6 bases; J trimming: 1 base; junction bases outside the gene matches: 8. The CDR3 covers 15 residues. CDR3 nucleotides: TGTGCCAGCACCCTGTCCGGGACAGGGTCCTACGAGCAGTACTTC. This codes for CASTLSGTGSYEQYF.

This clone was observed a few times. The J gene is TRBJ2-6, the V gene TRBV4-2; 7 positions match TRBD1. The CDR3 consists of 16 residues. Germline lookup yields CDR1 LGHNA and CDR2 YNFKEQ. V lost 1 base, J lost 2 bases, and 2 bases stayed unmatched. The CDR3 nucleotides are TGTGCCAGCAGCCAAGGTGACAGGGCTGGGGCCAACGTCCTGACTTTC. It specifies CASSQGDRAGANVLTF.

This chain connects TRBV7-9 to TRBJ2-7; 11 nucleotides agree with TRBD1. Unmatched junction bases numbered 9, after V lost 6 bases and J lost 5 bases. There are 15 residues in the CDR3. The germline V gene has CDR1 SEHNR and CDR2 FQNEAQ (reference sequence). CDR3 amino acids: CASSKGTGGFNEQYF. CDR3 in DNA: TGTGCCAGCAGTAAAGGGACAGGGGGTTTCAACGAGCAGTACTTC. The full variable domain, its missing parts supplied by reference TRBV7-9 and TRBJ2-7, is DTGVSQNPRHKITKRGQNVTFRCDPISEHNRLYWYRQTLGQGPEFLTYFQNEAQLEKSRLLSDRFSAERPKGSFSTLEIQRTEQGDSAMYLCASSKGTGGFNEQYFGPGTRLTVT.

The V call is TRBV6-6, the J call TRBJ2-7; the match to TRBD1 covers 8 bases. Per the germline V gene, CDR1 is MNHNY and CDR2 is SVGAGI (reference sequence). The trim removed 2 bases at V and 0 bases at J, leaving 3 bases unmatched. CDR3 length equals 15 residues. Here the CDR3 reads CASSYGDRSSYEQYF. For the CDR3, the DNA is TGTGCCAGCAGTTACGGGGACAGGAGCTCCTACGAGCAGTACTTC.

With respect to this clone: The sample holds other DNA sequences that translate to the same CDR3. The V and J genes are TRBV18 and TRBJ2-2; 8 positions agree with TRBD1. This CDR3 has 16 residues. V shed 2 bases, J shed 5 bases, and the junction held 7 bases outside the gene matches. Germline V gene data show CDR1 as KGHSH and CDR2 as LQKENI. CDR3: CASSPVGQGGTGELFF. CDR3 DNA sequence: TGTGCCAGCTCACCAGTAGGACAGGGAGGTACCGGGGAGCTGTTTTTT.

This clone was seen a few times. This chain joins TRBV4-3 and TRBJ2-7; D not certain. The V and J ends lost 0 bases and 2 bases respectively, with 11 bases between them. The CDR3 loop spans 15 amino acids. Germline CDR1 LGHNA, CDR2 YSLEER. The CDR3 region has the DNA TGCGCCAGCAGCCAAGAAATAGCCTTCACCTACGAGCAGTACTTC. This codes for CASSQEIAFTYEQYF.

The chain links TRBV28 to TRBJ2-1; D ambiguous. Looked up from germline, CDR1 is MDHEN and CDR2 is SYDVKM. The germline V and J ends were trimmed by 5 bases and 8 bases, with 16 bases remaining between them. CDR3 length: 14 residues. CDR3 nucleotide sequence: TGTGCCAGCAGTCTAGAAGCCCGGCTCCATGAGCAGTTCTTC. Its translation is CASSLEARLHEQFF. The full variable domain, rest sourced from reference TRBV28 and TRBJ2-1, is DVKVTQSSRYLVKRTGEKVFLECVQDMDHENMFWYRQDPGLGLRLIYFSYDVKMKEKGDIPEGYSVSREKKERFSLILESASTNQTSMYLCASSLEARLHEQFFGPGTRLTVL.

This chain joins TRBV15 and TRBJ2-1; 11 nucleotides align to TRBD1. Germline V gene sequence: CDR1 LNHNV, CDR2 YYDKDF (reference sequence). The length of the CDR3 is 15 residues. Trimming took 1 base from V and 12 from J; bases not matched to a gene: 8. CDR3 residues: CATSRAGTGGLVQFF. DNA for the CDR3: TGTGCCACCAGCAGAGCCGGGACAGGGGGACTGGTGCAGTTCTTC.

This clone was recorded a few times. This chain connects TRBV29-1 to TRBJ2-7; 11 positions agree with TRBD1. The CDR3 length is 17 residues. Germline values: CDR1 SQVTM, CDR2 ANQGSEA. Trimming cost V 6 bases and J 3 bases; bases outside gene matches: 16. As DNA, the CDR3 is TGCAGCGTCGCCGAGGTGGGACTAGGGACAGGGGGCTACGAGCAGTACTTC. This encodes CSVAEVGLGTGGYEQYF.

This rearrangement joins TRBV10-3 to TRBJ2-7; 13 positions agree with TRBD2. The CDR3 spans 14 residues. Germline V lookup: CDR1 ENHRY, CDR2 SYGVKD. V lost 6 bases, J lost 3 bases, and 2 bases stayed unmatched. CDR3 loop: CAISGTSGNYEQYF. Written as DNA, the CDR3 is TGTGCCATCAGCGGGACTAGCGGGAACTACGAGCAGTACTTC.